These 2 T cell receptor beta chains were all obtained from the same sample, sequenced in a study of cytomegalovirus exposure and HLA in healthy donors. The PCR made use of 60 Vbeta and 13 Jbeta primers. The assay was immunoSEQ multiplex PCR, and TCRdb's table has in-frame clones only and misses some. The table shows 150,000 to 200,000 clones, with about four fifths occurring only once. Material for sequencing was PBMCs. These receptors were taken from a female donor in good health and CMV-seronegative.

The chain has TRBV19 and TRBJ1-3, with D uncertain. Per the germline V gene, CDR1 is LNHDA and CDR2 is SQIVND (reference sequence). Trimming cost V 4 bases and J 7 bases, with 8 bases left between them. CDR3 length: 12 residues. CDR3 sequence: CASSTGWNTIYF. In nucleotides, the CDR3 is TGTGCCAGTAGTACCGGGTGGAACACCATATATTTT.

The CDR3 here is CASSYSVKQGDSPLHF. The CDR3 DNA sequence: TGTGCCAGCAGTTACTCTGTGAAGCAGGGCGATTCACCCCTCCACTTT. The V gene is TRBV6-5, the J gene TRBJ1-6; perhaps TRBD1 as D (5 bases). The V gene lost 0 bases and the J gene lost 8 bases, with 14 bases spanning the gap. Germline-derived CDR1 and CDR2 are MNHEY and SVGAGI. The CDR3 consists of 16 residues.